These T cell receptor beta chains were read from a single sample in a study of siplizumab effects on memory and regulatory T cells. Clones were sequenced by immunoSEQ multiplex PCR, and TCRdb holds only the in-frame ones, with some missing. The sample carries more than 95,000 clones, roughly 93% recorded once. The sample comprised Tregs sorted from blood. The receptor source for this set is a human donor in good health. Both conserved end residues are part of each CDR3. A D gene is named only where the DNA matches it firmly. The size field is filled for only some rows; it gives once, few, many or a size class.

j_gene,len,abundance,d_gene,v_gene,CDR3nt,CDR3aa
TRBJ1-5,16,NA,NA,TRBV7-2,TGTGCCAGCAGCTTCGGGGGTATTAGACATAATCAGCCCCAGCATTTT,CASSFGGIRHNQPQHF
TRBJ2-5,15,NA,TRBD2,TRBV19,TGTGCCAGTAGCGCTAGCGGGACATCGGCGGAGACCCAGTACTTC,CASSASGTSAETQYF
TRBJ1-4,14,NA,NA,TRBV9,TGTGCCAGCAGCGTGGGACCAAGCATCGAAAAACTGTTTTTT,CASSVGPSIEKLFF
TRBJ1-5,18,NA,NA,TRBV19,TGTGCCAGTAACCCCGTTTTTGAGGTCGGGCATAGCAATCAGCCCCAGCATTTT,CASNPVFEVGHSNQPQHF
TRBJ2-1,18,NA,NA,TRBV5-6,TGTGCCAGCAGCTCCCGTTTAAACAGGGCCCCGGGGTTGAATGAGCAGTTCTTC,CASSSRLNRAPGLNEQFF
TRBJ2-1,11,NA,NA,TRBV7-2,TGTGCCAGCAGAACGGTTGGTGAGCAGTTCTTC,CASRTVGEQFF
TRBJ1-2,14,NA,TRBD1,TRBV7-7,TGTGCTAGCAGCTACGGACAGGGCCGCTATGGCTACACCTTC,CASSYGQGRYGYTF
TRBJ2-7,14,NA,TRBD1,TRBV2,TGTGCCAGCACCCCGGACAGGTGGTCCGTCGAGCAGTACTTC,CASTPDRWSVEQYF
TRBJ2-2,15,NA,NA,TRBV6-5,TGTGCCAGCAGTTACTCGAGGGGGAACACCGGGGAGCTGTTTTTT,CASSYSRGNTGELFF
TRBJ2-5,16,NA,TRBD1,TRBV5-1,TGCGCCAGCAGCCAGCGACAGGGGGCATATGAAGAGACCCAGTACTTC,CASSQRQGAYEETQYF
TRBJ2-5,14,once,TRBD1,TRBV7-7,TGTGCTAGCAGCCCGACAGGGGTACAAGAGACCCAGTACTTC,CASSPTGVQETQYF
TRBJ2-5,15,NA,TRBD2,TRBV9,TGTGCCAGCAGCGTAGGCCCTAGCGGCCAAGAGACCCAGTACTTC,CASSVGPSGQETQYF
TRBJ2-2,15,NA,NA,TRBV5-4,TGTGCCAGCAGCTCCCGGACAGCTAACACCGGGGAGCTGTTTTTT,CASSSRTANTGELFF
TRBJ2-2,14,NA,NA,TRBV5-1,TGCGCCAGCAGCTTTGGGGGCCGGGCCGGGGAGCTGTTTTTT,CASSFGGRAGELFF
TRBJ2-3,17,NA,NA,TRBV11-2,TGTGCCAGCAGCTTAGGCGGCCGGGGGCTACGCACAGATACGCAGTATTTT,CASSLGGRGLRTDTQYF
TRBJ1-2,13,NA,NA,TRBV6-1,TGTGCCAGCATCTGGGGGCAGGGCGATGGCTACATCTTC,CASIWGQGDGYIF
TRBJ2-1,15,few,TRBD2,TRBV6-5,TGTGCCAGCAGCGGTCATAGCGGGAGTAATGCTGAGCAGTTCTTC,CASSGHSGSNAEQFF
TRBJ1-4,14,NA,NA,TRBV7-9,TGTGCCAGCAGCTTGTTGAGAGAGAATGAAAAACTGTTTTTT,CASSLLRENEKLFF
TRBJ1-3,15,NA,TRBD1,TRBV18,TGTGCCAGCTCACAGGGGACAGATACTGGAAACACCATATATTTT,CASSQGTDTGNTIYF
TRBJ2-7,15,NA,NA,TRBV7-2,TGTGCCAGCAGCCTAGAGGCTGGACCCCTCTACGAGCAGTACTTC,CASSLEAGPLYEQYF
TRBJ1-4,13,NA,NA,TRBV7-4,TGTGCCAGCAACACGGAGGTTAGTGAAAAACTGTTTTTT,CASNTEVSEKLFF
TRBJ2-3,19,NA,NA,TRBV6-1,TGTGCCAGCAGGGAAACTTTAACGGGGCTCCCTGGTGTGGCAGATACGCAGTATTTT,CASRETLTGLPGVADTQYF
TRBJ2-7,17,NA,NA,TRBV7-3,TGTGCCAGCAGCTTAATAGTGACGGTTTTCCTCAATTACGAGCAGTACTTC,CASSLIVTVFLNYEQYF
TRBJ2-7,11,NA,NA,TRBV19,TGTGCCACCGAACAGGGGAGGGAGCAGTACTTC,CATEQGREQYF
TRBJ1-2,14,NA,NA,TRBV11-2,TGTGCCAGCACCCCACAGGGCTTCGACTATGGCTACACCTTC,CASTPQGFDYGYTF
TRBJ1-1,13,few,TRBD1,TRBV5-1,TGCGCCAGCAGTCGGGACAGTAGGACTGAAGCTTTCTTT,CASSRDSRTEAFF
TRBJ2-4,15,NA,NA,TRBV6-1,TGTGCCAGCAGTGAACTAGCGTTTGTCAAAAACATTCAGTACTTC,CASSELAFVKNIQYF
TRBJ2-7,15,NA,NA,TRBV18,TGTGCCAGCTCACCACCAGCCGGGACATACTACGAGCAGTACTTC,CASSPPAGTYYEQYF
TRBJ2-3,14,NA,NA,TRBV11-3,TGTGCCAGCAGCTCAGAATGGGGTTCAGATACGCAGTATTTT,CASSSEWGSDTQYF
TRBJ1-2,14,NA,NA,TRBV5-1,TGCGCCAGCAGCCAAGGGGCAACGAACTATGGCTACACCTTC,CASSQGATNYGYTF